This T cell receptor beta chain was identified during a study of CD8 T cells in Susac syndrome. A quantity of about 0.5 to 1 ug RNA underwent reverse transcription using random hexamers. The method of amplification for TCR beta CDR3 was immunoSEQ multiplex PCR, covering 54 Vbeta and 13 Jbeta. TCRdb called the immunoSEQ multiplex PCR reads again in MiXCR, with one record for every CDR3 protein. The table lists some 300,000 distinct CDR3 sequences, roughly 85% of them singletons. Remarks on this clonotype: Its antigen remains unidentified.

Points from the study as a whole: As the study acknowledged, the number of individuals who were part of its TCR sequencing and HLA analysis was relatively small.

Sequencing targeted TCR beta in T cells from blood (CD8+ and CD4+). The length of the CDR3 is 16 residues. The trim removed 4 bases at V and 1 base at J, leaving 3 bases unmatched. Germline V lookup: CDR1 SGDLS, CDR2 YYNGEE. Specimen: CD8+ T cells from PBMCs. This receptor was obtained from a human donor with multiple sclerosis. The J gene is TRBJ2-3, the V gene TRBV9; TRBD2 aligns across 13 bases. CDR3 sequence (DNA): TGTGCCAGCAGCCGCACTAGCGGGAGGGGCACAGATACGCAGTATTTT. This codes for CASSRTSGRGTDTQYF. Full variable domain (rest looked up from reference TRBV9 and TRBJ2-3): DSGVTQTPKHLITATGQRVTLRCSPRSGDLSVYWYQQSLDQGLQFLIQYYNGEERAKGNILERFSAQQFPDLHSELNLSSLELGDSALYFCASSRTSGRGTDTQYFGPGTRLTVL.